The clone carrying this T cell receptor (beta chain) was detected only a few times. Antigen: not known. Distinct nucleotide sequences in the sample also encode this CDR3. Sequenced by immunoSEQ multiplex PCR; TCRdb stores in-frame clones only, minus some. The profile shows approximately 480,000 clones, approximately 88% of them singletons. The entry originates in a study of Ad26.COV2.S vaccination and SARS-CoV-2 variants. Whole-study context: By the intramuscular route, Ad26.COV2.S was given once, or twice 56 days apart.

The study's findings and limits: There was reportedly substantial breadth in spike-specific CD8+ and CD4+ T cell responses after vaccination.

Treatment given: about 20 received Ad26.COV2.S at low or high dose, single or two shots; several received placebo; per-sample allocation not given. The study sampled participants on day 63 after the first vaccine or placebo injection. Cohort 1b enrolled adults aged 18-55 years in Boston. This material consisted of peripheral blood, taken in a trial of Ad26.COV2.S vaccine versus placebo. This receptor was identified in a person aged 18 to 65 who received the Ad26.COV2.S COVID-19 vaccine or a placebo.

In DNA, the CDR3 is TGTGCCTGGAGTGTACTGAACACTGAAGCTTTCTTT. Its translation: CAWSVLNTEAFF. The rearrangement uses TRBV30 and TRBJ1-1; D gene ambiguous. Germline CDR1 is GTSNPN and CDR2 is SVGIG (reference sequence). Trimming removed 0 bases from V and 0 bases from J, with 2 bases in between. The CDR3 is 12 residues long.